This T cell receptor beta chain stems from a study of CD8 T cells in Susac syndrome (dated by TCRdb to between 2019 and 2020). Concerning the study at large: Whether CD8+ T cell activation and differentiation in Susac syndrome was antigen driven was tested using repertoire sequencing.

V is cut back by 2 bases and J by 10 bases, with 9 bases in the junction unmatched. CDR1 and CDR2 are read off the germline V gene (reference sequence) as MNHEY and SMNVEV. Reading from cysteine to phenylalanine, the CDR3 counts 16 amino acids. Solely the CDR3 DNA is kept, with 48 bases framed from the first base. Results and caveats for the whole study, not just this receptor: The number of individuals in the TCR sequencing and HLA analysis was acknowledged as relatively small.

Comments on this clonotype: It has no known antigen specificity. One base away there is no much larger clone; base qualities are not given.

RNA was extracted using the RNeasy kit, and about 0.5 to 1 ug of the RNA was reverse transcribed with random hexamers. TCR beta CDR3 regions were amplified with the immunoSEQ multiplex PCR assay covering 54 Vbeta and 13 Jbeta segments. PCR amplification bias was corrected using a synthetic template baseline for primer optimization and computational correction. Turning to the authors' computational methods: Reads were annotated to V, D and J genes per IMGT and analyzed with immunoSEQ Analyzer, keeping only productive sequences. Clonality was computed as one minus Shannon entropy normalized by log2 of the number of productive unique sequences. For each patient and control, public and private clones were evaluated among the 100 most prevalent clones. Clones were defined as Susac-specific when absent from the healthy and MS cohorts, from 1052 published viral clones and from other ImmuneACCESS disease sequences. TCRdb cleaned the public reads at Q25 with fastp, built clones with MiXCR and kept in-frame beta chains. Rows merge per CDR3 protein into single entries with the most common DNA and genes. None of the V and J calls come from the authors' own analysis; TCRdb made them. Here the sample has about 200,000 distinct CDR3 sequences; over 85% occur a single time. About 0.1% of the sample is held by the ten biggest clonotypes.

Peripheral blood CD8+ and CD4+ T cells from healthy donors, Susac syndrome patients and multiple sclerosis patients were profiled by high-throughput TCR beta sequencing. Healthy donors were included as age- and sex-matched controls. CD8+ TEMRA cells were enriched by FACS, while bulk CD8+ and CD4+ T cells were purified by magnetic negative isolation. Blood was collected in EDTA tubes and processed within 24 hours, with PBMCs isolated through density gradient centrifugation. PBMCs intended for TCR sequencing were cryopreserved in liquid nitrogen and thawed later in a water bath at 37 degrees C. The sorted or isolated CD4+, CD8+ and CD8+ TEMRA cells reached a purity of at least 90%.

The sequence joins TRBV27 to TRBJ2-1, and TRBD2 matches 12 of the central bases. The receptor's source is a human donor in good health. The sample consisted of CD4+ T cells from PBMCs. The CDR3: CASSLLTSGSSKEQFF. The DNA reads as follows: TGTGCCAGCAGTTTACTGACTAGCGGGAGTAGTAAGGAGCAGTTCTTC.